Below are 25 T cell receptor beta chains sequenced from a single sample in a study of vaccination effects on CD4 cells after COVID-19. Expansion of antigen-specific CD4+ T cells with viral peptide pools was carried out by the ViraFEST assay before sequencing. The authors isolated CD4+ T cells after 9 to 10 days of culture. Vaccine recipients, nucleocapsid antibody negative, had no prior SARS-CoV-2 infection. Sequencing was performed with immunoSEQ multiplex PCR; in TCRdb, only in-frame clones are kept and a portion is missing. The sample includes tens of thousands of clones, 65% to 85% seen only once; the top ten take 8.5% to 10%. What these receptors recognize is not known. The specimen comprised CD4+ T cells from PBMCs cultured with HCoV-NL63 spike peptides, sampled before COVID-19 vaccination. Receptors were obtained from a human donor who received a COVID-19 vaccine.

This clone was seen more than once but under ten times. J is TRBJ1-2 and V is TRBV2; 7 nucleotides align to TRBD1. The CDR3 consists of 13 residues. J lost 4 bases, V lost 3 bases, and 2 bases had no gene match. The germline V gene has CDR1 SNHLY and CDR2 FYNNEI. The CDR3 bases are TGTGCCAGCAGTGAGACAGGGTCCTATGGCTACACCTTC. Amino acid sequence: CASSETGSYGYTF.

This sequence joins TRBV14 and TRBJ1-1; no definite D call. The CDR3 extends over 14 amino acids. Germline V gene lookup returns CDR1 SGHDN and CDR2 FVKESK. V was shortened by 1 base and J by 3 bases, with 9 bases between the two germline ends. This CDR3 is CASSQGTRDTEAFF. CDR3 coding DNA: TGTGCCAGCAGCCAAGGAACGAGGGACACTGAAGCTTTCTTT.

The table lists this clone with a few counts. J is TRBJ2-7 and V is TRBV5-1; TRBD1 aligns across 9 bases. There are 13 residues in the CDR3. Germline V gene data show CDR1 as SGHRS and CDR2 as YFSETQ. V lost 5 bases and J lost 3; bases outside the gene matches: 3. The CDR3 DNA reads as TGCGCCAGCAGGGGGACAGGGTTCTACGAGCAGTACTTC. Protein product: CASRGTGFYEQYF.

The chain has TRBV7-2 and TRBJ2-1, with D perhaps TRBD1 (5 bases). Trimming pared 2 bases from V and 9 bases from J, leaving 20 bases between. There are 16 residues in the CDR3. Germline values: CDR1 SGHTA, CDR2 FQGNSA. The CDR3 coding sequence is TGTGCCAGCAGCTTATACGTTGTAATTGCCAGGGTTGAGCAGTTCTTC. Amino acid sequence: CASSLYVVIARVEQFF.

This rearrangement joins TRBV19 to TRBJ1-2, with 10 bases aligning to TRBD1. The CDR3 runs 16 residues. Germline CDR1 reads LNHDA; CDR2 reads SQIVND (reference sequence). Trimming took 2 bases from V and 0 from J; bases not matched to a gene: 3. Written as DNA, the CDR3 is TGTGCCAGTAGTATACGGACAGGGGGAGCTAACTATGGCTACACCTTC. Translation: CASSIRTGGANYGYTF.

The chain has TRBV27 and TRBJ1-2; D might be TRBD1 (6 bases). CDR1 and CDR2 (germline): MNHEY, SMNVEV (reference sequence). Trimming took 7 bases from V and 8 from J, leaving 26 bases between them. The CDR3 is made up of 16 amino acids. CDR3 DNA: TGTGCCAGCAAATTTTCCCCCCTACCAGGGGTTGGGGGCTACACCTTC. Its protein product is CASKFSPLPGVGGYTF.

The rearrangement uses TRBV6-5 and TRBJ2-5; D gene unclear. The V gene lost 3 bases and the J gene lost 2 bases, with 10 bases spanning the gap. The CDR3 sequence is 14 residues long. Germline CDR1 MNHEY, CDR2 SVGAGI. In DNA form, the CDR3 reads TGTGCCAGCAGTTATCGGCAGGCTCAAGAGACCCAGTACTTC. Encoded protein: CASSYRQAQETQYF.

J is TRBJ2-5 and V is TRBV9, with D perhaps matching TRBD1 or TRBD2 (5 bases each). Germline CDR1 is SGDLS and CDR2 is YYNGEE. CDR3 length: 14 residues. With 3 bases removed from V and 2 bases from J, the gap between germline ends came to 11 bases. In nucleotides, the CDR3 is TGTGCCAGCAGCGCCGGGACCATTCAAGAGACCCAGTACTTC. Its translation is CASSAGTIQETQYF.

The chain's CDR3 is CASSLGGLAGFGEQFF. The CDR3 DNA reads TGCGCCAGCAGCTTGGGGGGACTAGCGGGGTTCGGTGAGCAGTTCTTC. V usage is TRBV5-1 and J usage is TRBJ2-1, with TRBD2 identical over 13 bases. Germline V CDR1 and CDR2: SGHRS, YFSETQ. The V gene end was trimmed by 0 bases and the J gene end by 9 bases; junction bases not matched to a gene: 6. The CDR3 extends over 16 amino acids.

The chain joins TRBV6-5 to TRBJ1-2; D remains unclear. Trimming cost V 2 bases and J 8 bases, with 9 bases left between them. The CDR3 sequence is 12 residues long. The germline CDR1 and CDR2 sequences are MNHEY and SVGAGI. Written as DNA, the CDR3 is TGTGCCAGCAGTTACATCGCGGGCGGCTACACCTTC. This sequence encodes CASSYIAGGYTF.

CDR3 in amino acids: CASRQQGASPYEQYF. The CDR3, as DNA: TGTGCCAGCAGACAACAGGGGGCGTCCCCCTACGAGCAGTACTTC. The rearrangement joins TRBV6-5 to TRBJ2-7, with 9 nucleotides matching TRBD1. The germline V gene has CDR1 MNHEY and CDR2 SVGAGI. There are 15 residues in the CDR3. Trimming removed 6 bases from V and 2 bases from J; junction bases left unmatched: 8.

The V gene is TRBV10-1, the J gene TRBJ2-7; D ambiguous. Germline V gene sequence: CDR1 WNHNN, CDR2 SYGVQD (reference sequence). This CDR3 region has 13 residues. V gave up 6 bases and J gave up 2 bases, with 11 bases separating them. The CDR3 protein is CASSQDEAYEQYF. Written as DNA, the CDR3 is TGCGCCAGCAGCCAAGACGAAGCCTACGAGCAGTACTTC.

This clone turned up a few times. The chain employs TRBV9 and TRBJ2-2; 7 bases align to TRBD1. The germline V gene has CDR1 SGDLS and CDR2 YYNGEE. After removal of 0 bases from V and 1 base from J, the junction contained 3 bases not matched to a gene. The CDR3 is made up of 16 amino acids. The CDR3 nucleotides read TGTGCCAGCAGCGTAGAGACAGGGATGAACACCGGGGAGCTGTTTTTT. The encoded protein is CASSVETGMNTGELFF.

The rearrangement joins TRBV6-6 to TRBJ1-1; D remains ambiguous. Germline V gene sequence: CDR1 MNHNY, CDR2 SVGAGI (reference sequence). The CDR3 loop spans 14 amino acids. V dropped 0 bases and J dropped 3 bases, with 8 bases sitting between them. The CDR3 DNA reads as TGTGCCAGCAGTTACTCGTCCGGGGACACTGAAGCTTTCTTT. Translating it yields CASSYSSGDTEAFF.

The rearrangement links TRBV2 to TRBJ2-1; 11 nucleotides agree with TRBD2. Germline V CDR1 and CDR2: SNHLY, FYNNEI. J was trimmed by 6 bases and V by 7 bases; bases with no gene match: 8. CDR3 length: 15 amino acids. The CDR3: CASTTGTSGSNEQFF. The CDR3, as DNA: TGTGCCAGCACCACCGGGACTAGCGGCTCCAATGAGCAGTTCTTC.

The chain's CDR3 is CASSRAPQGYSESNQPQHF. The CDR3 coding sequence is TGTGCCAGTAGTAGAGCCCCCCAGGGTTATTCTGAAAGCAATCAGCCCCAGCATTTT. The J gene is TRBJ1-5, the V gene TRBV19; perhaps TRBD1 as D (5 bases). This CDR3 is built from 19 residues. V lost 4 bases, J lost 1 base, and 23 bases lay in between. The germline V gene has CDR1 LNHDA and CDR2 SQIVND (reference sequence).

CDR3 in DNA: TGCAGCGTTGAACGGGAATTGAACACTGAAGCTTTCTTT. This gives the protein CSVERELNTEAFF. This sequence joins TRBV29-1 and TRBJ1-1; D unresolved. This CDR3 is 13 amino acids long. Germline CDR1 reads SQVTM; CDR2 reads ANQGSEA. V lost 2 bases and J 0 bases, leaving 7 bases between the germline ends.

This chain uses TRBV5-5 with TRBJ1-6, with 7 bases aligning to TRBD1. The CDR3 has 16 residues. Losses at the gene ends were 1 base for V and 5 bases for J; bases not matched to a gene: 6. The V gene's germline CDR1 is SGHKS and CDR2 YYEKEE (reference sequence). The CDR3 region has the DNA TGTGCCAGCAGCTTGAGTGGACAGGCTGATAATTCACCCCTCCACTTT. Translation: CASSLSGQADNSPLHF.

V and J are TRBV27 and TRBJ1-1, with a weak D call TRBD1 (6 bases). The CDR3 covers 13 residues. Germline V lookup: CDR1 MNHEY, CDR2 SMNVEV (reference sequence). Trimming pared 6 bases from V and 11 bases from J, leaving 19 bases between. The CDR3: CASRASAGQLAFF. CDR3 bases: TGTGCCAGCAGGGCTTCCGCGGGACAATTGGCTTTCTTT.

This clone has a single count. V is TRBV27 and J is TRBJ1-2, with D possibly TRBD1 on 5 matching bases. V lost 4 bases and J lost 8, with 11 bases in between. The CDR3 extends over 12 amino acids. Germline V gene lookup returns CDR1 MNHEY and CDR2 SMNVEV (reference sequence). The CDR3: CASSSNRRGYTF. For the CDR3, the DNA is TGTGCCAGCAGTTCGAACAGGCGCGGCTACACCTTC.

This chain connects TRBV9 to TRBJ2-2; 10 bases map to TRBD2. CDR3 length equals 16 residues. CDR1 and CDR2 from the germline V gene are SGDLS and YYNGEE. Losses at the gene ends were 0 bases for V and 8 bases for J; bases not matched to a gene: 7. DNA of the CDR3: TGTGCCAGCAGCGTAGCGAGCGGGAGGGCCTCTGGGGAGCTGTTTTTT. Amino acids: CASSVASGRASGELFF.

The chain has TRBV27 and TRBJ2-5; maybe TRBD2 (7 bases). Germline V CDR1 and CDR2: MNHEY, SMNVEV (reference sequence). This CDR3 has 13 amino acids. Trimming removed 11 bases at V and 4 bases at J, with 17 bases between. The CDR3 DNA reads TGTGCCTGTCTGGGGGGAGGGGGAGAGACCCAGTACTTC. Translation gives CACLGGGGETQYF.

CDR3 sequence: CASSPEGFGSYEQYF. CDR3 nucleotide sequence: TGTGCCAGCAGTCCTGAGGGCTTCGGGTCCTACGAGCAGTACTTC. V usage is TRBV6-4 and J usage is TRBJ2-7; D is possibly TRBD2 (5 bases). Trimming left V 5 bases short and J 1 base short, with 15 bases between. The CDR3 sequence is 15 residues long. Germline lookup yields CDR1 MRHNA and CDR2 SNTAGT.

V gene TRBV6-5 combines with J gene TRBJ2-3; D not certain. Trimming removed 2 bases from V and 6 bases from J, with 12 bases in between. Looked up from germline, CDR1 is MNHEY and CDR2 is SVGAGI. This CDR3 has 14 amino acids. DNA for the CDR3: TGTGCCAGCAGTTACAGGGAACCCGCGGATACGCAGTATTTT. Residues: CASSYREPADTQYF.

The J gene is TRBJ1-4, the V gene TRBV6-4; 9 nucleotides align to TRBD1. Germline CDR1 reads MRHNA; CDR2 reads SNTAGT. Losses at the gene ends were 0 bases for V and 8 bases for J; bases not matched to a gene: 10. The CDR3 consists of 17 residues. CDR3 sequence reads: CASSDSGTGSSGEKLFF. CDR3 nucleotides: TGTGCCAGCAGTGACTCTGGGACAGGGTCCAGCGGGGAAAAACTGTTTTTT.